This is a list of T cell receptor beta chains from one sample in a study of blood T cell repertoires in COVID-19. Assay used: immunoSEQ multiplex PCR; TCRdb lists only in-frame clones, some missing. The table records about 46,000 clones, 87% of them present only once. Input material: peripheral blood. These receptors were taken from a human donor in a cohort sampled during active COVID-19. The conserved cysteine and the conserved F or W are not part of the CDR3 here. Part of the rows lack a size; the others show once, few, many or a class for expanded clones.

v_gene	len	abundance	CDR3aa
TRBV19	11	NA	ASRIREGTEAF
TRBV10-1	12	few	ASSEQGIETEAF
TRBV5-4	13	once	ASKTGTINQETQY
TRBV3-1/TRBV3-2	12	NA	ASSHRAPNSPLH
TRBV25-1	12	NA	ASSVGTGRYEQY
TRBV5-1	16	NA	ASSLVEGTGDRSYEQY
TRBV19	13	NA	ASSPSGNPYNEQF
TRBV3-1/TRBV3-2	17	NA	ASSQDSRRTGGSYNEQF
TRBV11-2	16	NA	ASSHPAGARSTNEKLF
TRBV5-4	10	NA	ASSPPGGVST
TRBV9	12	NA	ASSVQQGSDTQY
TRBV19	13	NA	ASSYAGGVNYEQY
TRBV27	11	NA	ASKQGIQETQY
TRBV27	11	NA	ATKGGATDTQY
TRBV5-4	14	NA	ASSRPWGEGSYEQY
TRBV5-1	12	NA	ASSFRDLADEQY
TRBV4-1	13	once	ASSLTTGGFTEAF
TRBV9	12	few	ASSVGDRVHEQY
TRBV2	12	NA	ASSAGQGNYGYT
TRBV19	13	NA	ASSINRVPTDTQY
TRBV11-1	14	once	ASSLGQGVDTGELF
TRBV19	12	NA	ASSYPGQTYEQY
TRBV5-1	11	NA	ASRGGGNTEAF
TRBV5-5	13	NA	ASSLGQTSTDTQY
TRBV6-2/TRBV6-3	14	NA	ASSYSRDRASYEQY
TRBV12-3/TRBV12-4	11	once	ASSFSLAGEQY
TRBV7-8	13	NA	ASSLGRDYLYEQY
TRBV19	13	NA	ASSITGSSGNTIY
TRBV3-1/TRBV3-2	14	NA	ASSQAGTGSSYEQY
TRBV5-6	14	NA	ASSYGTVSYNSPLH
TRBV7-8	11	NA	ASSSGKNTEAF
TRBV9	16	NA	ASSVSPGTTLDTGELF
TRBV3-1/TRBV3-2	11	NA	ASSQRGAYEQY
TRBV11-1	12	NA	ASSSRTGPDTQY
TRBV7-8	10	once	ASSLTSGEAF
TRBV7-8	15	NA	ASSSVPSVANTGELF
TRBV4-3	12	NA	ASSQDKNTGELF
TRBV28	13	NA	ASSLFGGPNYGYT
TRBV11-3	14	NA	ASSQDTSPGTDTQY
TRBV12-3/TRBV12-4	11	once	ASSFGELGELF
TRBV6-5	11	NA	ASSYYGQGEQY
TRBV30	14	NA	AWSVWGDRAGTEAF
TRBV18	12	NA	ASSPRDSLYEQY
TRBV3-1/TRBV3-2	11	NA	ASSWTSGGEQY
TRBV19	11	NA	ASSPRPDQPQH
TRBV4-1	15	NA	ASSQWAGTANTGELF
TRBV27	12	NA	ASSPDRGGETQY
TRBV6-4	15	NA	ASSESWTGVSNYGYT
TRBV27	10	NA	ASRQGYTEAF
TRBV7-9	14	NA	ASSLGTLELQETQY
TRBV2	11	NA	ASSEWQVSEQY
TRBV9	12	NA	ASSVELAGTEQY
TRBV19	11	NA	ASSAGRGQPQH
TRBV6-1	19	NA	ASSEARFGGGASPGANVLT
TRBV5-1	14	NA	ASDSSALATNEKLF
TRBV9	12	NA	ASSEGAEWSEQY
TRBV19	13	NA	ASSAGTSEVDTQY
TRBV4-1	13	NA	ASSQPGDASYEQY